This TCR beta chain came from a study of blood T cell repertoires in COVID-19. Profiled with immunoSEQ multiplex PCR; TCRdb holds only in-frame clones, not every one. The sample includes some 180,000 clones, more than 75% seen only once; the top ten take 13% to 15%. All exposed participants met a person with COVID-19 within 2 weeks before entering the study. V gave up 0 bases and J gave up 1 base, with 13 bases separating them. The length of the CDR3 is 17 residues. Germline lookup yields CDR1 SGHRS and CDR2 YFSETQ. The chain couples TRBV5-1 to TRBJ2-2; D perhaps matches TRBD2 (5 bases). The source of this sequence is a man between 60 and 75 years old who had been exposed to COVID-19. Sequencing input: PBMCs or T cells enriched from blood (not recorded which). CDR3 sequence reads: CASSLASLAVNTGELFF. CDR3 DNA: TGCGCCAGCAGCTTGGCTTCCCTAGCAGTGAACACCGGGGAGCTGTTTTTT.